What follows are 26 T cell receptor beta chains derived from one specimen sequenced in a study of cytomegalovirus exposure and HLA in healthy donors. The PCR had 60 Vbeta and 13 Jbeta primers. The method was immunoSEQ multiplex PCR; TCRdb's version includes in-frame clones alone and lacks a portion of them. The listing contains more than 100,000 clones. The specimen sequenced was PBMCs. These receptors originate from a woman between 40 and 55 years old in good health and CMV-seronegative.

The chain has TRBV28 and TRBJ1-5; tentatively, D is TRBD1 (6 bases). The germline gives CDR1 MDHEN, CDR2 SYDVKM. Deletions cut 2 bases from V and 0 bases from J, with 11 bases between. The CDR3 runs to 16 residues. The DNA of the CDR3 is TGTGCCAGCAGTTTAACAGGGTCCTTTAGCAATCAGCCCCAGCATTTT. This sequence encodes CASSLTGSFSNQPQHF. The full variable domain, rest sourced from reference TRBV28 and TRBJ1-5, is DVKVTQSSRYLVKRTGEKVFLECVQDMDHENMFWYRQDPGLGLRLIYFSYDVKMKEKGDIPEGYSVSREKKERFSLILESASTNQTSMYLCASSLTGSFSNQPQHFGDGTRLSIL.

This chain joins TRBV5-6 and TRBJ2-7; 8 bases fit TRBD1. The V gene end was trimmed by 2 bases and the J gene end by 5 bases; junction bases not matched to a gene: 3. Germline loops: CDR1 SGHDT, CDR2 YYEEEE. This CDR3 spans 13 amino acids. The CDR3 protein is CASSFRGLDEQYF. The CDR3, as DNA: TGTGCCAGCAGCTTCAGGGGGCTCGACGAGCAGTACTTC.

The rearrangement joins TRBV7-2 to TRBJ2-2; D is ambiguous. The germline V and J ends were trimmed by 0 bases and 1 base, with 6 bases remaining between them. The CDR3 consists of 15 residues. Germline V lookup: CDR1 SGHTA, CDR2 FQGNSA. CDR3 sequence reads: CASSLAVRNTGELFF. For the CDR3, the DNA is TGTGCCAGCAGCTTAGCGGTCAGGAACACCGGGGAGCTGTTTTTT.

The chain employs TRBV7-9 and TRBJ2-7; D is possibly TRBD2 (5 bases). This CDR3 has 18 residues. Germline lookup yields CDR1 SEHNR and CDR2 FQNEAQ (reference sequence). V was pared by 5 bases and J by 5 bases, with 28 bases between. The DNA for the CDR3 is TGTGCCAGCAGCCCCCTCACTAGTTTCCTCCTGCCGACTAACGAGCAGTACGTC. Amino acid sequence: CASSPLTSFLLPTNEQYV.

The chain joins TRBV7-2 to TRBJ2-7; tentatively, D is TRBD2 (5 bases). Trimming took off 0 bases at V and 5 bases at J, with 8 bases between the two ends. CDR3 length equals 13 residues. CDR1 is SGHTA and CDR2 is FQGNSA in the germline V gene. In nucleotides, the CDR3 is TGTGCCAGCAGCTTAGCGCTCGGGGACGAGCAGTACTTC. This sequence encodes CASSLALGDEQYF.

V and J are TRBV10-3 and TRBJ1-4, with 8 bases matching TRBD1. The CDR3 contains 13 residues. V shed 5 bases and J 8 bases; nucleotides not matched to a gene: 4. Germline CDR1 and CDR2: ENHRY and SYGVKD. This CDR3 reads CAISPTGEEKLFF. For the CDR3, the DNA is TGTGCCATCAGTCCGACAGGGGAAGAAAAACTGTTTTTT.

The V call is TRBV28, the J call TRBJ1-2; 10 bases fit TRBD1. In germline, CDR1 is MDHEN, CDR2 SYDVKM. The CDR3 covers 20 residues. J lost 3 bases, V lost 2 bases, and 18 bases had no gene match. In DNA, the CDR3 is TGTGCCAGCAGTTTACCCCCCGGGACAGGGGATGTCCCCGGATACTATGGCTACACCTTC. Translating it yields CASSLPPGTGDVPGYYGYTF.

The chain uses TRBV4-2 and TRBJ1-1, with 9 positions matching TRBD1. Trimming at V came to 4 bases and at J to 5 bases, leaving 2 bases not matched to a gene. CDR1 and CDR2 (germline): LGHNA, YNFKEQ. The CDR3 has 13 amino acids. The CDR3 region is CASSRQGDTEAFF. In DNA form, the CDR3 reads TGTGCCAGCAGCCGACAGGGGGATACTGAAGCTTTCTTT.

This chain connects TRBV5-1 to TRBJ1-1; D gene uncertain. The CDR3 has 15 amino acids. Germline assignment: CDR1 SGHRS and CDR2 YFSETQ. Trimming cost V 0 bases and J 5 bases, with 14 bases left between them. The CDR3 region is CASSLGALLETEAFF. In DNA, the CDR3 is TGCGCCAGCAGCTTGGGCGCGTTGTTAGAGACTGAAGCTTTCTTT.

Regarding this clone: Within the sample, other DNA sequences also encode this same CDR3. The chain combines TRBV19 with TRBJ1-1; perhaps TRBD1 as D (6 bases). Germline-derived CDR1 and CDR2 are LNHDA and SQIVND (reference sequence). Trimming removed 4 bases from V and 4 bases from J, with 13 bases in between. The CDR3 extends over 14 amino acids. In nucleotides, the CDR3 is TGTGCCAGTAGTAGGGGGGGCCTGGGCACTGAAGCTTTCTTT. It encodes CASSRGGLGTEAFF.

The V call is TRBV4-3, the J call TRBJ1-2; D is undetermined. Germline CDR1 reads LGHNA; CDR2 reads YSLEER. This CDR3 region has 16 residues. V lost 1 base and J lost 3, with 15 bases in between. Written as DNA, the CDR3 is TGCGCCAGCAGCCAAGCCTACGGGGAGTTGCACTATGGCTACACCTTC. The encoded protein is CASSQAYGELHYGYTF.

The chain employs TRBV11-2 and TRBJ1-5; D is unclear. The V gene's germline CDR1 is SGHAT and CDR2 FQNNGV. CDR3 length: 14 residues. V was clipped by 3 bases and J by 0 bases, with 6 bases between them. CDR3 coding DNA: TGTGCCAGCAGCTTGCGGAATAGCAATCAGCCCCAGCATTTT. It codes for CASSLRNSNQPQHF.

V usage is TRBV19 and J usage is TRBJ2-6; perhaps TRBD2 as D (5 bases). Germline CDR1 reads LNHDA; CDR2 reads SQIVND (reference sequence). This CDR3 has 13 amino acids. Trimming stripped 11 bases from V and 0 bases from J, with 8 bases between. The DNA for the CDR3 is TGTGCCTCCGGGGTCTCTGGGGCCAACGTCCTGACTTTC. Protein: CASGVSGANVLTF.

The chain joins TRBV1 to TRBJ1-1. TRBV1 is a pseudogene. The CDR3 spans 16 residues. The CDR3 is CTSTIYREGPFIRAFF. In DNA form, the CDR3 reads TGCACCAGCACCATTTACAGGGAGGGGCCCTTTATCCGCGCTTTCTTT.

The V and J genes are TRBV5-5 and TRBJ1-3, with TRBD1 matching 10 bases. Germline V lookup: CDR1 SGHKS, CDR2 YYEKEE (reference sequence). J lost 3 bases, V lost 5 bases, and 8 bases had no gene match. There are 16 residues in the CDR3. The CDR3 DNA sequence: TGTGCCAGCAGAGCGGGACAGGGGATAGGTGGAAACACCATATATTTT. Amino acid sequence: CASRAGQGIGGNTIYF.

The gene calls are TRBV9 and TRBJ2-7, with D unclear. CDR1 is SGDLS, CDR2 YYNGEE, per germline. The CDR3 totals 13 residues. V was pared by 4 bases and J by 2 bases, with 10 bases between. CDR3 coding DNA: TGTGCCAGCAGCCCACGACTGGCCTACGAGCAGTACTTC. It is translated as CASSPRLAYEQYF.

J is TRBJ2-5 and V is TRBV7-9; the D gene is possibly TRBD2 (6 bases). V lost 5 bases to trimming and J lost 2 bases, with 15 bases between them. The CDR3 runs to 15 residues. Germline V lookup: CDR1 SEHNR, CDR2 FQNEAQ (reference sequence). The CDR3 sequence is CASSPVGGVQETQYF. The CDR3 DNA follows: TGTGCCAGCAGCCCCGTGGGGGGTGTTCAAGAGACCCAGTACTTC. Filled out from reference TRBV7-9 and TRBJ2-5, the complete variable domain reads DTGVSQNPRHKITKRGQNVTFRCDPISEHNRLYWYRQTLGQGPEFLTYFQNEAQLEKSRLLSDRFSAERPKGSFSTLEIQRTEQGDSAMYLCASSPVGGVQETQYFGPGTRLLVL.

The CDR3 region is CASSQGRQRSYNEQFF. Written as DNA, the CDR3 is TGCGCCAGCAGCCAGGGGCGACAGAGGAGCTACAATGAGCAGTTCTTC. The rearrangement uses TRBV4-3 and TRBJ2-1; D perhaps matches TRBD1 (5 bases). This CDR3 has 16 residues. Looked up from germline, CDR1 is LGHNA and CDR2 is YSLEER. V was trimmed by 3 bases and J by 3 bases, leaving 15 bases between them.

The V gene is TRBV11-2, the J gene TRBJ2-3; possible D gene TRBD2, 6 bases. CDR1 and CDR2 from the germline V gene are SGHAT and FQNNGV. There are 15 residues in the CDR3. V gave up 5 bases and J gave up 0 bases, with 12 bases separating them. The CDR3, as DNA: TGTGCCAGCAGCATAACCGGGACTAGCACAGATACGCAGTATTTT. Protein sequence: CASSITGTSTDTQYF.

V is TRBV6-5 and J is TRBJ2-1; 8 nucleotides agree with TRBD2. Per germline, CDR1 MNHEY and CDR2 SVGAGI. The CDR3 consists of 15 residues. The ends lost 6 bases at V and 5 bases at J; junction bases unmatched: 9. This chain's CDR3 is CASRRTGGKNNEQFF. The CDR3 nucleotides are TGTGCCAGCAGACGAACGGGGGGGAAAAACAATGAGCAGTTCTTC.

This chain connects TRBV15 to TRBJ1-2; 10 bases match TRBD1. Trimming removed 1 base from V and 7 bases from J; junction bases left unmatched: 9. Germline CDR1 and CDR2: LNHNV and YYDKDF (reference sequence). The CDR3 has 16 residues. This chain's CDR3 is CATSRAPDRGSFGYTF. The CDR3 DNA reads TGTGCCACCAGCAGAGCCCCGGACAGGGGGTCGTTTGGCTACACCTTC. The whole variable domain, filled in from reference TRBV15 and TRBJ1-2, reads DAMVIQNPRYQVTQFGKPVTLSCSQTLNHNVMYWYQQKSSQAPKLLFHYYDKDFNNEADTPDNFQSRRPNTSFCFLDIRSPGLGDTAMYLCATSRAPDRGSFGYTFGSGTRLTVV.

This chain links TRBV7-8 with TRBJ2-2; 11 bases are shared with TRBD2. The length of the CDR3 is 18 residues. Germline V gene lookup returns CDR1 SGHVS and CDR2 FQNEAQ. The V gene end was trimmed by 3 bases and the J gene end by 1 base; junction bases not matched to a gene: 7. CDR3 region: CASSLVNSGGGNTGELFF. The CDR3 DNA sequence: TGTGCCAGCAGCTTGGTCAATAGCGGGGGGGGGAACACCGGGGAGCTGTTTTTT.

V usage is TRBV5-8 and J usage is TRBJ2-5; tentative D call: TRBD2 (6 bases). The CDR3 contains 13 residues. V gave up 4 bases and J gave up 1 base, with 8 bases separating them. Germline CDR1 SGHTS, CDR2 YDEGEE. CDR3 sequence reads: CASSRDFQETQYF. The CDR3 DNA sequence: TGTGCCAGCAGCCGGGACTTCCAAGAGACCCAGTACTTC.

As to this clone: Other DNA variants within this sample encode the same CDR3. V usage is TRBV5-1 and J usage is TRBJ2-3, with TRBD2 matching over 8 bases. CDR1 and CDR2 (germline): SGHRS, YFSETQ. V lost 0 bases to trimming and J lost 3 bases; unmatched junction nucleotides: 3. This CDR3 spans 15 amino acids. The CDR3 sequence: CASSLEGGGTDTQYF. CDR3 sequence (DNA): TGCGCCAGCAGCTTGGAAGGCGGGGGGACAGATACGCAGTATTTT.

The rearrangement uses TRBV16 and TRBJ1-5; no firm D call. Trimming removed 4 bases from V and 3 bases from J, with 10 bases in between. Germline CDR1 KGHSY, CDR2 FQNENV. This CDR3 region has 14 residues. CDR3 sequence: CASSLRRDNQPQHF. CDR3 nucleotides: TGTGCCAGCAGCCTCCGACGGGACAATCAGCCCCAGCATTTT.

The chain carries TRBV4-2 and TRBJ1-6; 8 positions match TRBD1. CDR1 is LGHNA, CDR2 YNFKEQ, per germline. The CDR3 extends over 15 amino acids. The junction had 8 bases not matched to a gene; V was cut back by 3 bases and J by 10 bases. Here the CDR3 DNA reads TGTGCCAGCAGCCAGCAGGGGGCGCTTGCCTCACCCCTCCACTTT. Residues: CASSQQGALASPLHF.